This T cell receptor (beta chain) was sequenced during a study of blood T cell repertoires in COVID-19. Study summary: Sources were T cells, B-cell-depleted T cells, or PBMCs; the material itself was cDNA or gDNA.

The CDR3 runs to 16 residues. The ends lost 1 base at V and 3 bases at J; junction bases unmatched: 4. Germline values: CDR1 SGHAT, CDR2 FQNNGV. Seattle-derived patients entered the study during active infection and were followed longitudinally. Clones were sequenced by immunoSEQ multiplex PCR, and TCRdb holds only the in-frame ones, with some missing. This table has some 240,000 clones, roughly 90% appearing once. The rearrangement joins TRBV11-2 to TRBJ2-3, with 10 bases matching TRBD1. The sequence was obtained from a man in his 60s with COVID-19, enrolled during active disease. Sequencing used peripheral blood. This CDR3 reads CASSLVPGQGTDTQYF. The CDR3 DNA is TGTGCCAGCAGCTTAGTCCCGGGACAGGGGACAGATACGCAGTATTTT.